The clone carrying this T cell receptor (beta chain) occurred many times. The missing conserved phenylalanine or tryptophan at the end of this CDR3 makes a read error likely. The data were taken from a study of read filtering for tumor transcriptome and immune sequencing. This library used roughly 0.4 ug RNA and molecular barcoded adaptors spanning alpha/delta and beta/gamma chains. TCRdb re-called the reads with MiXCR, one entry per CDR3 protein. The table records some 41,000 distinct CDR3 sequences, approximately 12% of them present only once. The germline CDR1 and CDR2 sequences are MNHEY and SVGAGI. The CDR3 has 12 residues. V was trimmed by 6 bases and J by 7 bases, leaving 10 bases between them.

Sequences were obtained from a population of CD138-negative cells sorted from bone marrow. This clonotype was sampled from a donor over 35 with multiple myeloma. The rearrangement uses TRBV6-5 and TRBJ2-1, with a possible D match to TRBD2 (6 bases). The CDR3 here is CASRGLRNEQFS. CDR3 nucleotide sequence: TGTGCCAGCAGGGGACTGAGAAATGAGCAGTTCTCC.